This paragraph reports one T cell receptor beta chain. Its antigen is not identified. Treatment noted: approximately 10-day PBMC culture with coronavirus spike peptide pools or control peptides (ViraFEST assay). At the Johns Hopkins FTIC core, DNA taken from cultured CD4+ T cells was sequenced by way of the Oncomine TCR Beta short-read assay. TCRdb passed the PCR reads through MiXCR, listing each CDR3 protein once. The sample carries more than 7,500 distinct CDR3 sequences, about half recorded once. CDR1 is SGHRS, CDR2 YFSETQ, per germline. CDR3 length equals 14 residues. Trimming stripped 4 bases from V and 7 bases from J, with 18 bases between. The data were taken from a study of vaccination and CD4 T cells after COVID-19.

The J gene is TRBJ2-7, the V gene TRBV5-1; D remains unclear. The sequenced sample was CD4+ T cells from blood, cultured in vitro. The TCR comes from a human donor who had recovered from COVID-19. The CDR3 nucleotides read TGCGCCAGCAGCCCCCTGGGAAGCGTCGCTGAGCAGTACTTC. Protein sequence: CASSPLGSVAEQYF.